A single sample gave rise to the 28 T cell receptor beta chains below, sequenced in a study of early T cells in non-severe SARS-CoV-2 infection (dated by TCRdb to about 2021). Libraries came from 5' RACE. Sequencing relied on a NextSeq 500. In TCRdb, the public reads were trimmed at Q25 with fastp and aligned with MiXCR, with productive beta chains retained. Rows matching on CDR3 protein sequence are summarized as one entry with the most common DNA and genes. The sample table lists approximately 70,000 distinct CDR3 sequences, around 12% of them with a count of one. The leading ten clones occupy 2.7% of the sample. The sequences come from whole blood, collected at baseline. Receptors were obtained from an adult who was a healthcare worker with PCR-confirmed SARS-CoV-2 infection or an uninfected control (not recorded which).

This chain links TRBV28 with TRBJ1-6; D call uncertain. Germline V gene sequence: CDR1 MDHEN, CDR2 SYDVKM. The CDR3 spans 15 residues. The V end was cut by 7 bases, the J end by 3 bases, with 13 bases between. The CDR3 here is CASTKVENYNSPLHF. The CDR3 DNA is TGTGCCAGCACCAAGGTGGAAAACTATAATTCACCCCTCCACTTT.

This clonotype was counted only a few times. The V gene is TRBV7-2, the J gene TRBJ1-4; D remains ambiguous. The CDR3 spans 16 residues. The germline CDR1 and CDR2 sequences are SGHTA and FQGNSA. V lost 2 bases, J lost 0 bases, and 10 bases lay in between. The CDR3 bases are TGTGCCAGCAGCTTACGAGGCGGAGCAACTAATGAAAAACTGTTTTTT. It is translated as CASSLRGGATNEKLFF.

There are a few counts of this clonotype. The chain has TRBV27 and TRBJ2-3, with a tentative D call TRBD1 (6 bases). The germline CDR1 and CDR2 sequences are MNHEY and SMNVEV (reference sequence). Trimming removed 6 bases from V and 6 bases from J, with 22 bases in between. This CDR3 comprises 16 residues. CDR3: CASSPGVIVGGDTQYF. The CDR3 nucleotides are TGTGCCAGCAGCCCCGGCGTCATCGTAGGGGGTGATACGCAGTATTTT.

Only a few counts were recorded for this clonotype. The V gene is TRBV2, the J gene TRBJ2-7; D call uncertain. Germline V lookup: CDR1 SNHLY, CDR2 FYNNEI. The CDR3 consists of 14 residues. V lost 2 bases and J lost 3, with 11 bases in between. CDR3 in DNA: TGTGCCAGCAGTGAAAGGCTAGTCAGCTACGAGCAGTACTTC. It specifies CASSERLVSYEQYF.

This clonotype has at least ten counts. Here the CDR3 DNA reads TGTGCCAGCGGCTACAGGGGCAGGGAGACCCAGTACTTC. Translation gives CASGYRGRETQYF. The gene calls are TRBV28 and TRBJ2-5; 7 bases align to TRBD1. V lost 8 bases, J lost 5 bases, and 8 bases stayed unmatched. CDR1 is MDHEN and CDR2 is SYDVKM in the germline V gene. The CDR3 runs 13 residues.

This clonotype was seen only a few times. CDR3 DNA: TGTGCCAGCAGCATCTCGGGGGAACGAACAGATACGCAGTATTTT. Translated: CASSISGERTDTQYF. The chain employs TRBV7-9 and TRBJ2-3; a weak D match, TRBD2 (6 bases). The CDR3 runs 15 residues. In germline, CDR1 is SEHNR, CDR2 FQNEAQ (reference sequence). V was pared by 5 bases and J by 3 bases, with 15 bases between.

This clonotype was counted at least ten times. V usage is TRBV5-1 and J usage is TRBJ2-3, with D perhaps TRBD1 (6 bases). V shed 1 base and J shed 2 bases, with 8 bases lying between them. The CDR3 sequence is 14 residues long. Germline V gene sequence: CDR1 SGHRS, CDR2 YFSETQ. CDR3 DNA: TGCGCCAGCAGCTTGCAGGGGTCCACAGATACGCAGTATTTT. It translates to CASSLQGSTDTQYF.

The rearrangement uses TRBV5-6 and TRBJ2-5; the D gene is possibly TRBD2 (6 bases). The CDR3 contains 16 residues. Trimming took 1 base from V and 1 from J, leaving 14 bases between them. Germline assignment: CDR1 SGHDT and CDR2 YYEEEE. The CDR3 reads CASSLFWRGIQETQYF. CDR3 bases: TGTGCCAGCAGCTTGTTTTGGCGGGGTATCCAAGAGACCCAGTACTTC.

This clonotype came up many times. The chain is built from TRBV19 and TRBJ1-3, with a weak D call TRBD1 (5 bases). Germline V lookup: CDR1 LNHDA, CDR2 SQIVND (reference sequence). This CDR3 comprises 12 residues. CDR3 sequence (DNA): TGTGCGACCCAGGGCTCTGGAAACACCATATATTTT. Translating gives CATQGSGNTIYF.

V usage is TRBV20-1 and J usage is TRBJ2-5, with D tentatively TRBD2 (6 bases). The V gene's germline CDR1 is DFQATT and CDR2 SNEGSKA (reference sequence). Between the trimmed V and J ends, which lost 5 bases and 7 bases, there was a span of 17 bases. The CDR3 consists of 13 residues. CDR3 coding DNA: TGCAGTGCTGGGGGGACGGACCCGGGGACCCAGTACTTC. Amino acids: CSAGGTDPGTQYF.

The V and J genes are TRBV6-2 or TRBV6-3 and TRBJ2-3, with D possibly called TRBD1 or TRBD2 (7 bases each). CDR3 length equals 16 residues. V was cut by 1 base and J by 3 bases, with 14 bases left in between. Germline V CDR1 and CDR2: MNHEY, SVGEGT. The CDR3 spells CASSYWRRGGTDTQYF. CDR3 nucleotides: TGTGCCAGCAGTTACTGGCGCAGGGGGGGGACAGATACGCAGTATTTT.

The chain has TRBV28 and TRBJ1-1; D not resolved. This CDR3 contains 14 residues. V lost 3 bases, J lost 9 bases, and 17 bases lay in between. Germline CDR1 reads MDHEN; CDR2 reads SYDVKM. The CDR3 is CASSFEGSSLKAFF. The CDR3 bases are TGTGCCAGCAGTTTCGAGGGAAGCTCACTTAAAGCTTTCTTT.

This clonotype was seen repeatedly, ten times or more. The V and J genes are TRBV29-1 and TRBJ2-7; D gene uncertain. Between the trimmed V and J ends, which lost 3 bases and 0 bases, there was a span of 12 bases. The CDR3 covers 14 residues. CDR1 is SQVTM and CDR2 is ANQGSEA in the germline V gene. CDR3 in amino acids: CSVDGEWGSYEQYF. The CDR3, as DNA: TGCAGCGTTGATGGGGAATGGGGCTCCTACGAGCAGTACTTC.

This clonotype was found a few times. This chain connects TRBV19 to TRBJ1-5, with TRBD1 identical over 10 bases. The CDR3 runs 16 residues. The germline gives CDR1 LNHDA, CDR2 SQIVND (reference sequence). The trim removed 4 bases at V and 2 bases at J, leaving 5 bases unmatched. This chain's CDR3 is CASSSRDRGRNQPQHF. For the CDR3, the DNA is TGTGCCAGTAGTAGCCGGGACAGGGGACGCAATCAGCCCCAGCATTTT. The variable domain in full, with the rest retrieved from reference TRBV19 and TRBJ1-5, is DGGITQSPKYLFRKEGQNVTLSCEQNLNHDAMYWYRQDPGQGLRLIYYSQIVNDFQKGDIAEGYSVSREKKESFPLTVTSAQKNPTAFYLCASSSRDRGRNQPQHFGDGTRLSIL.

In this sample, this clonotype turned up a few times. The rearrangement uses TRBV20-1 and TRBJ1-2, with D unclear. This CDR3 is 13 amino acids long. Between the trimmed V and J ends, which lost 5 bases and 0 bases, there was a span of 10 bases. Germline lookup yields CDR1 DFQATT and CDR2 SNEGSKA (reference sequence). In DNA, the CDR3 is TGCAGTGCTCAGACCGGAACTAACTATGGCTACACCTTC. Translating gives CSAQTGTNYGYTF.

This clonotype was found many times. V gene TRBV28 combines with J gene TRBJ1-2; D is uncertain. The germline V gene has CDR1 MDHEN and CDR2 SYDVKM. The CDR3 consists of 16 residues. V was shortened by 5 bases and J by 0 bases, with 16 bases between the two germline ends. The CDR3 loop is CASSPSWAGANYGYTF. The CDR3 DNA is TGTGCCAGCAGTCCTTCTTGGGCAGGAGCTAACTATGGCTACACCTTC.

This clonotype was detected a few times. CDR3 DNA sequence: TGCAGTGCCCCCTCCGGGACTAGCGGTTACGAGCAGTACTTC. It encodes CSAPSGTSGYEQYF. V is TRBV20-1 and J is TRBJ2-7, with 11 positions matching TRBD2. The germline gives CDR1 DFQATT, CDR2 SNEGSKA (reference sequence). CDR3 length equals 14 residues. V dropped 6 bases and J dropped 4; count of bases not matched to a gene: 8.

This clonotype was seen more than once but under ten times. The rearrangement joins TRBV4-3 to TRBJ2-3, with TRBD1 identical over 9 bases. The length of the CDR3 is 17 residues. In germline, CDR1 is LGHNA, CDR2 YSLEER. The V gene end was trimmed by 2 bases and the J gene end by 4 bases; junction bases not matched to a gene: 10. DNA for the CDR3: TGCGCCAGCAGCCAATCCTCAGGGACAGGGCTGGCAGATACGCAGTATTTT. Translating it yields CASSQSSGTGLADTQYF.

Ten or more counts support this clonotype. The CDR3: CASSYTGVGQPQHF. CDR3 sequence (DNA): TGTGCCAGCAGTTACACAGGGGTTGGGCAGCCCCAGCATTTT. The chain employs TRBV6-2 or TRBV6-3 and TRBJ1-5, with 7 bases lining up with TRBD1. The CDR3 covers 14 residues. Germline V gives CDR1 MNHEY, CDR2 SVGEGT. The V segment lost 2 bases and the J segment 7 bases; nucleotides outside the gene matches: 5.

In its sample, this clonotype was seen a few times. CDR3 region: CASSPSPGRGEQYF. In DNA form, the CDR3 reads TGTGCCAGCAGCCCGTCCCCCGGGAGAGGCGAGCAGTACTTC. J is TRBJ2-7 and V is TRBV3-1, with D tentatively TRBD2 (6 bases). Trimming left V 4 bases short and J 6 bases short, with 16 bases between. The germline V gene has CDR1 LGHDT and CDR2 YNNKEL (reference sequence). There are 14 residues in the CDR3.

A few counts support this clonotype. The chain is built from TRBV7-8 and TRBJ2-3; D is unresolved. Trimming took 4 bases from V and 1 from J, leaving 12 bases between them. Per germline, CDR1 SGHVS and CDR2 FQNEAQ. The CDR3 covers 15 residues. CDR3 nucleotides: TGTGCCAGCAGCTCATCCACCCCTGGCACAGATACGCAGTATTTT. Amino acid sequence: CASSSSTPGTDTQYF.

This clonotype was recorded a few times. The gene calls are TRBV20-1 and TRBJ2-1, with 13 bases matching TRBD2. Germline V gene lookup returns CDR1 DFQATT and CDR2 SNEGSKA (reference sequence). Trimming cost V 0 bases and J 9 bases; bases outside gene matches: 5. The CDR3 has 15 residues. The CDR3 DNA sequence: TGCAGTGCTAGAGATCGACTAGCGGGGGGTGGTGAGCAGTTCTTC. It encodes CSARDRLAGGGEQFF.

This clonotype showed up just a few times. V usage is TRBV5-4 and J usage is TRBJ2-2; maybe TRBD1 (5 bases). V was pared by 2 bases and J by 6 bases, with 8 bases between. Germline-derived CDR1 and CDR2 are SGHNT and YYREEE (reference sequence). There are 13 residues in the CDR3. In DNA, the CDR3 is TGTGCCAGCAGCTTATTAGGGGCCGGGGAGCTGTTTTTT. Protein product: CASSLLGAGELFF. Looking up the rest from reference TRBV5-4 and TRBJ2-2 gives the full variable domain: ETGVTQSPTHLIKTRGQQVTLRCSSQSGHNTVSWYQQALGQGPQFIFQYYREEENGRGNFPPRFSGLQFPNYSSELNVNALELDDSALYLCASSLLGAGELFFGEGSRLTVL.

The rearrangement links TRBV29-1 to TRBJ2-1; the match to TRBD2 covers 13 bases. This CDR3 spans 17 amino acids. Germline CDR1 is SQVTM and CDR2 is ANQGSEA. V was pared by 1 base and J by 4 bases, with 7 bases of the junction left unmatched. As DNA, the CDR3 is TGCAGCGTTGAAGCCCGGACTAGCGGGGGCCCGTACAATGAGCAGTTCTTC. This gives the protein CSVEARTSGGPYNEQFF.

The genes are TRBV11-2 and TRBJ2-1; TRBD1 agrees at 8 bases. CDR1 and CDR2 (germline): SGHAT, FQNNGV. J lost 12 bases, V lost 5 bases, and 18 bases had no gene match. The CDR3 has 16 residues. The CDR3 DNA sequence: TGTGCCAGCAGCCCTAACGGACAGGGACCTCTGGTGTGGCAGTTCTTC. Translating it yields CASSPNGQGPLVWQFF.

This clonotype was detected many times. The CDR3 loop reads CASSLGSLELFF. The CDR3 coding sequence is TGTGCCAGCAGCTTAGGTTCCCTGGAGCTGTTTTTT. The chain carries TRBV11-2 and TRBJ2-2; D is unresolved. Trimming took 1 base from V and 10 from J, leaving 7 bases between them. The CDR3 is made up of 12 amino acids. Germline CDR1 is SGHAT and CDR2 is FQNNGV.

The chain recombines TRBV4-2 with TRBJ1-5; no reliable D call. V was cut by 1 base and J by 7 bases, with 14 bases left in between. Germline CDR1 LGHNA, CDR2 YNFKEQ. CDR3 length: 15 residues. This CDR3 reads CASSQALHYEQPQHF. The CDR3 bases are TGTGCCAGCAGCCAAGCCCTCCATTATGAGCAGCCCCAGCATTTT.

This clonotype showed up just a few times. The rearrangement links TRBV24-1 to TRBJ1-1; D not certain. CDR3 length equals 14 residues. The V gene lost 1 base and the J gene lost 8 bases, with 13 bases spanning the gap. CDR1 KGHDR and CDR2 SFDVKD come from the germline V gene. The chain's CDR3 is CATSDLRSPGEAFF. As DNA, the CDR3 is TGTGCCACCAGTGATTTAAGGTCACCAGGAGAAGCTTTCTTT.